The source of this TCR beta chain is a study of blood T cell repertoires in COVID-19. Study-level information: The United States, Italy and Spain were the sources of the acute and convalescent COVID-19 samples.

The germline V gene encodes CDR1 SGHRS and CDR2 YFSETQ. There are 16 residues in the CDR3. V lost 0 bases and J lost 2; bases outside the gene matches: 7. In the original analysis: Amplifying reference gene primers gave estimates of nucleated cell counts. Only in-frame clones appear in the TCRdb table, and some are missing; sequencing was by immunoSEQ multiplex PCR. V, J and clone size are those of that table, while D and trimming were read from the DNA. This repertoire shows over 75,000 clones, over 70% found once; its top ten account for under 35%. The receptor was isolated from a woman aged 80 or over with active or convalescent COVID-19. The source material was peripheral blood. V is TRBV5-1 and J is TRBJ2-5; 7 nucleotides align to TRBD2. Here the CDR3 reads CASSLAGGSLQETQYF. The DNA of the CDR3 is TGCGCCAGCAGCTTGGCCGGGGGGTCCTTGCAAGAGACCCAGTACTTC. The variable domain in full, with the rest retrieved from reference TRBV5-1 and TRBJ2-5, is KAGVTQTPRYLIKTRGQQVTLSCSPISGHRSVSWYQQTPGQGLQFLFEYFSETQRNKGNFPGRFSGRQFSNSRSEMNVSTLELGDSALYLCASSLAGGSLQETQYFGPGTRLLVL.